A selection of T cell receptor beta chains follows, all from one sample in a study of T cells in Graves' hyperthyroidism and ophthalmopathy. TCRdb re-analysed the multiplex PCR reads in MiXCR, keeping a single row per CDR3 protein. The data contain about half a million distinct CDR3 sequences, approximately 24% of them singletons. The sequenced sample consisted of blood. These receptors were collected from a woman in her 30s with Graves' ophthalmopathy. Both conserved end residues are part of each CDR3. Each record gives: V gene, D gene, J gene, clone size, CDR3 protein, CDR3 DNA. The D gene is left open where the match is weak. Expanded clones get a size class; other rows say once, few or many, or leave the size out.

TRBV12-3/TRBV12-4	NA	TRBJ1-5	many	CASSLGTSINPQHF	TGTGCCAGCAGTTTAGGGACATCAATCAACCCCCAGCATTTT
TRBV5-1	TRBD1	TRBJ1-2	many	CASSLGQGTGYTF	TGCGCCAGCAGCCTCGGACAGGGGACTGGCTACACCTTC
TRBV7-2	NA	TRBJ2-7	many	CASSQPGPTYEQYF	TGTGCCAGCAGCCAACCGGGACCAACCTACGAGCAGTACTTC
TRBV6-1	NA	TRBJ2-7	NA	CASRVGASYEQYF	TGTGCCAGCAGAGTCGGTGCCTCCTACGAGCAGTACTTC
TRBV2	TRBD2	TRBJ2-5	many	CASSPLLAGFQETQYF	TGTGCCAGCAGTCCCCTCCTAGCGGGGTTCCAAGAGACCCAGTACTTC
TRBV4-1	NA	TRBJ2-7	many	CASSQATAGIYEQYF	TGCGCCAGCAGCCAAGCAACCGCAGGAATCTACGAGCAGTACTTC
TRBV7-9	TRBD1	TRBJ1-5	many	CASSPGTGQPQHF	TGTGCCAGCAGCCCCGGGACAGGTCAGCCCCAGCATTTT
TRBV28	NA	TRBJ2-5	many	CASSLNLPGQGKETQYF	TGTGCCAGCAGTTTAAACCTCCCGGGACAAGGAAAAGAGACCCAGTACTTC
TRBV19	TRBD2	TRBJ2-7	NA	CASSIGGVLNEQYF	TGTGCCAGTAGTATCGGGGGGGTGCTGAACGAGCAGTACTTC
TRBV5-1	TRBD1	TRBJ2-7	NA	CASSFTGQGNYEQYF	TGCGCCAGCAGCTTTACGGGACAGGGGAACTACGAGCAGTACTTC
TRBV20-1	NA	TRBJ1-5	many	CSARGLTEYQPQHF	TGCAGTGCTAGGGGACTGACGGAGTATCAGCCCCAGCATTTT
TRBV18	NA	TRBJ2-7	few	CASSPGPRGEQYF	TGTGCCAGCTCACCGGGCCCCAGGGGCGAGCAGTACTTC
TRBV7-8	TRBD1	TRBJ1-2	many	CASSLALPQGAIGYGYTF	TGTGCCAGCAGCTTAGCTCTCCCACAGGGGGCGATTGGCTATGGCTACACCTTC
TRBV28	NA	TRBJ1-1	NA	CASSLEAGGFTEAFF	TGTGCCAGCAGTTTAGAAGCGGGGGGGTTCACTGAAGCTTTCTTT
TRBV28	NA	TRBJ2-7	NA	CASSYYRRTDGDEQYF	TGTGCCAGCAGTTATTACCGCAGGACAGATGGAGACGAGCAGTACTTC
TRBV27	TRBD1	TRBJ2-2	many	CASRDRQGWTGELFF	TGTGCCAGCAGGGACCGACAGGGGTGGACCGGGGAGCTGTTTTTT
TRBV19	TRBD1	TRBJ1-1	many	CASKGDRGTDTEAFF	TGTGCCAGTAAGGGGGACAGGGGAACGGACACTGAAGCTTTCTTT
TRBV6-5	NA	TRBJ2-5	many	CASSSLTDVRVETQYF	TGTGCCAGCAGTTCCCTTACGGACGTCCGGGTGGAGACCCAGTACTTC
TRBV19	TRBD1	TRBJ1-2	NA	CASSAQGARYYGYTF	TGTGCCAGTAGCGCACAGGGGGCAAGGTACTATGGCTACACCTTC
TRBV19	NA	TRBJ1-5	NA	CASSIEHSRPQHF	TGTGCCAGTAGTATCGAGCACTCGAGGCCCCAGCATTTT
TRBV6-1	NA	TRBJ1-1	NA	CASSTTGAGNEAFF	TGTGCCAGCAGTACAACGGGCGCAGGGAATGAAGCTTTCTTT
TRBV30	NA	TRBJ2-7	many	CACTRGYEQYF	TGTGCCTGCACACGGGGTTACGAGCAGTACTTC
TRBV27	TRBD2	TRBJ2-7	many	CASSQGLAGLGYEQYF	TGTGCCAGCAGTCAGGGACTAGCGGGACTTGGGTACGAGCAGTACTTC
TRBV20-1	TRBD1	TRBJ2-7	many	CSAGGFVAYEQYF	TGCAGTGCAGGGGGCTTTGTAGCCTACGAGCAGTACTTC
TRBV4-1	NA	TRBJ2-5	many	CASSRRVTPGGETQYF	TGCGCCAGCAGCCGCAGGGTCACTCCGGGTGGAGAGACCCAGTACTTC
TRBV27	NA	TRBJ1-5	many	CASSLGYSNQPQHF	TGTGCCAGCAGTCTGGGGTATAGCAATCAGCCCCAGCATTTT
TRBV30	NA	TRBJ1-1	many	CAWSPTMNTEAFF	TGTGCCTGGAGTCCGACAATGAACACTGAAGCTTTCTTT
TRBV10-3	NA	TRBJ1-3	NA	CAISHGQTSGNTIYF	TGTGCCATCAGCCACGGACAGACCTCTGGAAACACCATATATTTT
TRBV28	NA	TRBJ1-2	many	CASTLGGPNYGYTF	TGTGCCAGCACCCTGGGGGGTCCTAACTATGGCTACACCTTC
TRBV12-3/TRBV12-4	TRBD1	TRBJ2-2	NA	CASSSTLRDRASEELFF	TGTGCCAGCAGTTCTACACTCCGGGACAGGGCCAGCGAGGAGCTGTTTTTT
TRBV7-2	NA	TRBJ2-5	NA	CASSWRGGMEETQYF	TGTGCCAGCAGCTGGAGGGGGGGGATGGAAGAGACCCAGTACTTC
TRBV4-1	NA	TRBJ2-5	many	CASSQASGLYQETQYF	TGCGCCAGCAGCCAAGCTTCAGGTCTGTACCAAGAGACCCAGTACTTC
TRBV9	NA	TRBJ2-5	few	CASSVAAVQGIETQYF	TGTGCCAGCAGCGTAGCAGCCGTACAGGGAATCGAGACCCAGTACTTC
TRBV6-1	NA	TRBJ1-3	few	CASSQRSGNTIYF	TGTGCCAGCAGTCAGAGGTCTGGAAACACCATATATTTT
TRBV27	NA	TRBJ2-2	NA	CASSLSFMNTGELFF	TGTGCCAGCAGTTTATCGTTTATGAACACCGGGGAGCTGTTTTTT
TRBV30	NA	TRBJ1-3	many	CAWTVGVGNTIYF	TGTGCCTGGACCGTGGGGGTTGGAAACACCATATATTTT
TRBV11-2	TRBD1	TRBJ1-2	many	CASSKPGQANYGYTF	TGTGCCAGCAGCAAGCCCGGACAGGCTAACTATGGCTACACCTTC
TRBV5-1	NA	TRBJ1-1	many	CASSLDGPNTEAFF	TGCGCCAGCAGCTTGGACGGGCCGAACACTGAAGCTTTCTTT
TRBV28	TRBD1	TRBJ1-5	NA	CAGGGDRVQPQHF	TGTGCCGGAGGGGGGGACAGGGTCCAGCCCCAGCATTTT
TRBV28	TRBD2	TRBJ2-5	NA	CASSGTSGSSGETQYF	TGTGCCAGCAGTGGGACTAGCGGGAGCTCGGGGGAGACCCAGTACTTC
TRBV5-1	NA	TRBJ2-5	NA	CASSLNPTVSRAQYF	TGCGCCAGCAGCTTGAACCCCACGGTGTCAAGGGCCCAGTACTTC